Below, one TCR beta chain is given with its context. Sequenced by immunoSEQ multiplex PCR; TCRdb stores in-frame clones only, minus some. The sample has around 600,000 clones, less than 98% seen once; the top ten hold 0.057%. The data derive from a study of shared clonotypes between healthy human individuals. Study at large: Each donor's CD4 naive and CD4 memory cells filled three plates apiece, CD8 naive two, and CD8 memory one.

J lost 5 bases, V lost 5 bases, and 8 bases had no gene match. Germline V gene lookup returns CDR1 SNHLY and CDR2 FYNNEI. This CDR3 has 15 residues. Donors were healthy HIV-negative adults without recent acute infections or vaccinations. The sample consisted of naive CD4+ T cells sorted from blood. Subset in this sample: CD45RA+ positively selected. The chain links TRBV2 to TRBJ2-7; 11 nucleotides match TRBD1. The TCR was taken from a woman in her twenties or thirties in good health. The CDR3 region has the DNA TGTGCCAGCAGTCCGCCCCGGGACAGGGGGGACGAGCAGTACTTC. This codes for CASSPPRDRGDEQYF.